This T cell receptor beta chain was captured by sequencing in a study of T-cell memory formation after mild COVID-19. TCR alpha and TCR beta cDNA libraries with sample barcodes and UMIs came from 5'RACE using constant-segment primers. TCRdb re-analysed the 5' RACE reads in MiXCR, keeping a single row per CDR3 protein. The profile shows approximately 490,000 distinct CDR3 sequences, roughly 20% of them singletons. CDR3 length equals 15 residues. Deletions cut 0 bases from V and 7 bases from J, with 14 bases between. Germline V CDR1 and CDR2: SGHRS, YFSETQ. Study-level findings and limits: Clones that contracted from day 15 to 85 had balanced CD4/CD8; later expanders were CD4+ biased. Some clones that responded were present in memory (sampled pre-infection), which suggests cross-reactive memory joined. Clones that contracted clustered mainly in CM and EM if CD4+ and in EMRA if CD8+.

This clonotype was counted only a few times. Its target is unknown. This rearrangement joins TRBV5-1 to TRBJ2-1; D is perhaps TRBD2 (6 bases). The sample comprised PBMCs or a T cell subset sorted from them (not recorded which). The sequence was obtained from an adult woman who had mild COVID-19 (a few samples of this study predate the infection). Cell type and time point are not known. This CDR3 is CASSLDGTVLNEQFF. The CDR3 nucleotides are TGCGCCAGCAGCTTGGACGGGACTGTCTTAAATGAGCAGTTCTTC.